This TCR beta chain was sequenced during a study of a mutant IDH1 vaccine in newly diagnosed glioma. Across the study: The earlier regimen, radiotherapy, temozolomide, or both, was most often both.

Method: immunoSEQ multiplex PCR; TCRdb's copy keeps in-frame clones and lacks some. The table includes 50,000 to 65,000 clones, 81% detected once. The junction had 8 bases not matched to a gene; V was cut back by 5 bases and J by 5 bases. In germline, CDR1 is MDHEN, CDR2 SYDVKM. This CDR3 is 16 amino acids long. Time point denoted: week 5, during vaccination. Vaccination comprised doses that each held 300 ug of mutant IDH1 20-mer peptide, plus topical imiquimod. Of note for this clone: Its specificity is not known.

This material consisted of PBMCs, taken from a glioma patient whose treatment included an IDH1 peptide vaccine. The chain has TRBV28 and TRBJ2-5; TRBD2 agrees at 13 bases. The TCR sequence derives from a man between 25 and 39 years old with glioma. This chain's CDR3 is CASSQGLAGARETQYF. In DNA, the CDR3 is TGTGCCAGCAGTCAAGGACTAGCGGGGGCCAGGGAGACCCAGTACTTC.